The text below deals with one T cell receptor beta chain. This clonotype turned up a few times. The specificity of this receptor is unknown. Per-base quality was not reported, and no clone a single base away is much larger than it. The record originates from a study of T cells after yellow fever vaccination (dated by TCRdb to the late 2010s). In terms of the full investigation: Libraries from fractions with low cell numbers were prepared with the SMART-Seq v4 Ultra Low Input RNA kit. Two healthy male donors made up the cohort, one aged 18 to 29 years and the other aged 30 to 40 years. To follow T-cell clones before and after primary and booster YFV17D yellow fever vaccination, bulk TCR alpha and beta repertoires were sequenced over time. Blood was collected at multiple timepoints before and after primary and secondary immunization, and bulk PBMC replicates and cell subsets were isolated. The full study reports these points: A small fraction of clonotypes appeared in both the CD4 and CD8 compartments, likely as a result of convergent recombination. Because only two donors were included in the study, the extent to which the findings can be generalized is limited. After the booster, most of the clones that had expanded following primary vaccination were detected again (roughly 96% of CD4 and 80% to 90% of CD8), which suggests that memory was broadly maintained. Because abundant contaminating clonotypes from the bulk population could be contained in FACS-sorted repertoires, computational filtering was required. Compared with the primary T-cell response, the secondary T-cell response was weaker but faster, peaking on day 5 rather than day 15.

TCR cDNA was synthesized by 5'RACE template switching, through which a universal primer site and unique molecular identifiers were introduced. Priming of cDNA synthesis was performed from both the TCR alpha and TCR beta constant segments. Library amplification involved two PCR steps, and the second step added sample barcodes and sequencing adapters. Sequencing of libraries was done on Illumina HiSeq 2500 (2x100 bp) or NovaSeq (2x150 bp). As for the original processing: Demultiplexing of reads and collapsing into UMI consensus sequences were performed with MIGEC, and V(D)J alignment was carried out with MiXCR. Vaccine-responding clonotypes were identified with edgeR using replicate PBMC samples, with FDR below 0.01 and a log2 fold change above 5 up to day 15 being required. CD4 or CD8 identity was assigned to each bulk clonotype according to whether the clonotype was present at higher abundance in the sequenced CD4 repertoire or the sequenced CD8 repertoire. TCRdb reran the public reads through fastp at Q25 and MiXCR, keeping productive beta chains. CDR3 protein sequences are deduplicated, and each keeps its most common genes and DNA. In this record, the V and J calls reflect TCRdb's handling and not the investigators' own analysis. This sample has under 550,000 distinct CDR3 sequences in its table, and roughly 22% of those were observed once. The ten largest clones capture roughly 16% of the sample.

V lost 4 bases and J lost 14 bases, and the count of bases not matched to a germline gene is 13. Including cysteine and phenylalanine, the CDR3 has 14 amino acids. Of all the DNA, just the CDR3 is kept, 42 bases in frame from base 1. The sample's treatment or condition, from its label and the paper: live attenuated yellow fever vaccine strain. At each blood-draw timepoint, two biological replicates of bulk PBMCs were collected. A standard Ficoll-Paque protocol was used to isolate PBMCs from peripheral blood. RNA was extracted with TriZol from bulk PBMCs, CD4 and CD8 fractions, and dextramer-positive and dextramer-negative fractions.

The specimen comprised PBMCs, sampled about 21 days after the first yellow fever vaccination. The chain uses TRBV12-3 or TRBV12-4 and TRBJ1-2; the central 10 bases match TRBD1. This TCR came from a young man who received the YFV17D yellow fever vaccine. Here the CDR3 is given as CASSSGTGARQWTF. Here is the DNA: TGTGCCAGCAGTTCCGGGACAGGGGCCCGTCAATGGACCTTC.